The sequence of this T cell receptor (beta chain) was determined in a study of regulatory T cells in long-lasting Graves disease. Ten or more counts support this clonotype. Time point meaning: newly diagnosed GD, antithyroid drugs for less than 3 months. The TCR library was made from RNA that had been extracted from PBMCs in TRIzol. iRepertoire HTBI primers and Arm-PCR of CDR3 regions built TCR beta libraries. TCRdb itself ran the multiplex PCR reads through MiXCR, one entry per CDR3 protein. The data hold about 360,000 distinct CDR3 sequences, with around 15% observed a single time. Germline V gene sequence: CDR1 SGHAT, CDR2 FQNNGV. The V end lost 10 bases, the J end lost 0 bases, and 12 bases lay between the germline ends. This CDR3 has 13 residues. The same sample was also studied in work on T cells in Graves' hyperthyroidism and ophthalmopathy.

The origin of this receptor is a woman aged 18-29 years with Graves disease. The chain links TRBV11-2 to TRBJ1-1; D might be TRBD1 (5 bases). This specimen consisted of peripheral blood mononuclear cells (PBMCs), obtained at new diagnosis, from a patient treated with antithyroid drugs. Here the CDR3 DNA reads TGTGCCATCCGGGGGGGAATGAACACTGAAGCTTTCTTT. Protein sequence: CAIRGGMNTEAFF.